One and the same sample provided the 27 T cell receptor beta chains below, sequenced in a study of cytomegalovirus exposure and HLA in healthy donors. In the PCR, 60 Vbeta and 13 Jbeta primers were used. Clones were sequenced by immunoSEQ multiplex PCR, and TCRdb holds only the in-frame ones, with some missing. The sample carries approximately 53,000 clones, 72% recorded once. The sample consisted of PBMCs. These receptor sequences come from a woman aged 45-65 years in good health and CMV-seronegative.

This chain joins TRBV19 and TRBJ2-7; 9 bases align to TRBD2. J was trimmed by 0 bases and V by 3 bases; bases with no gene match: 9. The germline CDR1 and CDR2 sequences are LNHDA and SQIVND (reference sequence). This CDR3 has 17 amino acids. The chain's CDR3 is CASSMDLAGADSYEQYF. CDR3 nucleotides: TGTGCCAGTAGTATGGACTTAGCGGGAGCGGACTCCTACGAGCAGTACTTC.

This clone was seen only a few times. The J gene is TRBJ2-7, the V gene TRBV10-3, with 11 bases lining up with TRBD1. V trimming: 7 bases; J trimming: 3 bases; junction bases outside the gene matches: 5. This CDR3 is 14 amino acids long. CDR1 and CDR2 (germline): ENHRY, SYGVKD. The CDR3: CAITLGQGDYEQYF. The CDR3 nucleotides read TGTGCCATCACCTTGGGACAGGGGGACTACGAGCAGTACTTC.

This clone has only a few counts. The V call is TRBV5-8, the J call TRBJ1-1; D gene uncertain. Germline V CDR1 and CDR2: SGHTS, YDEGEE. V lost 0 bases and J lost 4, with 13 bases in between. The CDR3 covers 15 residues. CDR3 DNA sequence: TGTGCCAGCAGCTTGGTTTCGGTCTCGGGCACTGAAGCTTTCTTT. Residues: CASSLVSVSGTEAFF.

A single count supports this clone. The chain couples TRBV7-3 to TRBJ2-7; possible D gene TRBD2, 6 bases. The length of the CDR3 is 14 residues. Trimming took off 5 bases at V and 2 bases at J, with 13 bases between the two ends. Per germline, CDR1 SGHTA and CDR2 FQGTGA. DNA of the CDR3: TGTGCCAGCAGCGAAAAGGGAGGTGCCTACGAGCAGTACTTC. Translation: CASSEKGGAYEQYF.

This clone was observed once. This chain connects TRBV5-1 to TRBJ2-2, with D possibly matching TRBD1 (5 bases). Per the germline V gene, CDR1 is SGHRS and CDR2 is YFSETQ. This CDR3 has 16 amino acids. The V gene lost 2 bases and the J gene lost 1 base, with 12 bases spanning the gap. The DNA of the CDR3 is TGCGCCAGCAGCTTTCAAGGTCAGGGGAACACCGGGGAGCTGTTTTTT. The encoded protein is CASSFQGQGNTGELFF.

CDR3 in amino acids: CASSLVAVPGELFF. DNA for the CDR3: TGTGCCAGCAGCTTAGTAGCGGTGCCCGGGGAGCTGTTTTTT. The rearrangement joins TRBV11-2 to TRBJ2-2, with D possibly matching TRBD2 (6 bases). Germline CDR1 and CDR2: SGHAT and FQNNGV. This CDR3 spans 14 amino acids. Trimming left V 1 base short and J 6 bases short, with 9 bases between.

This clone was found a few times. This chain uses TRBV30 with TRBJ1-4; TRBD1 matches at 9 bases. Germline CDR1 is GTSNPN and CDR2 is SVGIG (reference sequence). The CDR3 totals 14 residues. Trimming removed 2 bases from V and 7 bases from J; junction bases left unmatched: 5. CDR3 DNA: TGTGCCTGGAGTCCCGGGACAGGGAGTGAAAAACTGTTTTTT. This sequence encodes CAWSPGTGSEKLFF.

This clone was counted once. The chain carries TRBV15 and TRBJ2-2; possibly TRBD2 for D (6 bases). The V gene's germline CDR1 is LNHNV and CDR2 YYDKDF (reference sequence). This CDR3 has 15 residues. Trimming shortened V by 0 bases and J by 3 bases, and 8 bases separated the two germline ends. CDR3 loop: CATSRDSGDTGELFF. CDR3 nucleotides: TGTGCCACCAGCAGAGATTCGGGGGACACCGGGGAGCTGTTTTTT.

The table lists this clone with a few counts. The chain uses TRBV27 and TRBJ2-3; a weak D match, TRBD2 (5 bases). The germline V gene has CDR1 MNHEY and CDR2 SMNVEV (reference sequence). V lost 6 bases and J 1 base, leaving 8 bases between the germline ends. There are 13 residues in the CDR3. The CDR3 region has the DNA TGTGCCAGCAGCCCCGGGGGCACAGATACGCAGTATTTT. Its protein product is CASSPGGTDTQYF.

This clone was seen a single time. The rearrangement uses TRBV7-8 and TRBJ1-2, with TRBD1 identical over 10 bases. Germline V lookup: CDR1 SGHVS, CDR2 FQNEAQ. This CDR3 is 15 amino acids long. Trimming at V came to 1 base and at J to 2 bases, leaving 1 base not matched to a gene. The CDR3 DNA reads as TGTGCCAGCAGCTTAGGGGACAGGGGCAACTATGGCTACACCTTC. Residues: CASSLGDRGNYGYTF.

Worth noting for this clone: At one end the junction does not follow the germline gene, possibly because of a read error. Distinct nucleotide sequences in the sample also encode this CDR3. The chain links TRBV7-9 to TRBJ2-1; 8 positions match TRBD1. CDR1 and CDR2 from the germline V gene are SEHNR and FQNEAQ (reference sequence). The CDR3 extends over 14 amino acids. Here the CDR3 DNA reads TGTGCTAGCAGCCCCTTGACAGGGGACGATGAGCAGTTCTTC. Translation gives CASSPLTGDDEQFF.

This clone was counted only a few times. The V and J genes are TRBV6-1 and TRBJ2-2; the match to TRBD1 covers 7 bases. The trim removed 3 bases at V and 2 bases at J, leaving 9 bases unmatched. Germline V lookup: CDR1 MNHNS, CDR2 SASEGT. The CDR3 sequence is 17 residues long. The CDR3: CASSENLPGGNTGELFF. The CDR3 DNA follows: TGTGCCAGCAGTGAGAATCTTCCAGGGGGAAACACCGGGGAGCTGTTTTTT.

The chain links TRBV28 to TRBJ1-6; 9 bases map to TRBD1. The germline V gene encodes CDR1 MDHEN and CDR2 SYDVKM. The V gene end was trimmed by 6 bases and the J gene end by 10 bases; junction bases not matched to a gene: 10. The CDR3 runs to 15 residues. CDR3 DNA sequence: TGTGCCAGCAGGGCCCCCGGGACAGGGTTATCACCCCTCCACTTT. Encoded protein: CASRAPGTGLSPLHF.

The CDR3 DNA follows: TGTGCCAGCAGCTTAGGACAGGGATGGTCTGGGGCCAACGTCCTGACTTTC. Translated, it gives CASSLGQGWSGANVLTF. This chain uses TRBV11-2 with TRBJ2-6; 7 positions match TRBD1. From germline, CDR1 is SGHAT and CDR2 FQNNGV. J was trimmed by 1 base and V by 1 base; bases with no gene match: 4. There are 17 residues in the CDR3.

The gene calls are TRBV6-5 and TRBJ2-7, with D possibly matching TRBD1 (6 bases). V was clipped by 0 bases and J by 0 bases, with 9 bases between them. Germline V lookup: CDR1 MNHEY, CDR2 SVGAGI. This CDR3 has 15 residues. In DNA form, the CDR3 reads TGTGCCAGCAGTTACTCTTCGACAGGCTCCTACGAGCAGTACTTC. It yields the protein CASSYSSTGSYEQYF.

This clone was observed a handful of times. V and J are TRBV30 and TRBJ2-3; no firm D call. The germline gives CDR1 GTSNPN, CDR2 SVGIG (reference sequence). The V gene lost 0 bases and the J gene lost 0 bases, with 13 bases spanning the gap. CDR3 size: 16 residues. CDR3 nucleotide sequence: TGTGCCTGGAGTGTAGGTGGGCCCGCTAGCACAGATACGCAGTATTTT. It codes for CAWSVGGPASTDTQYF.

As concerns this clone: The sample holds other DNA sequences that translate to the same CDR3. The chain combines TRBV19 with TRBJ1-5, with D possibly being TRBD1 (5 bases). The CDR3 is made up of 13 amino acids. V lost 7 bases and J 4 bases, leaving 11 bases between the germline ends. In germline, CDR1 is LNHDA, CDR2 SQIVND (reference sequence). The CDR3, as DNA: TGTGCCAGTAAGTGGAGGGGTAATCAGCCCCAGCATTTT. This codes for CASKWRGNQPQHF.

The V and J genes are TRBV19 and TRBJ2-7, with D possibly matching TRBD2 (6 bases). V was pared by 9 bases and J by 6 bases, with 18 bases between. Germline-derived CDR1 and CDR2 are LNHDA and SQIVND (reference sequence). The CDR3 is 13 residues long. The CDR3 loop is CASSIGGSSEQYF. The CDR3 nucleotides read TGTGCCAGCTCCATCGGGGGTAGCAGCGAGCAGTACTTC. Based on the CDR3 plus reference TRBV19 and TRBJ2-7, the full variable domain is DGGITQSPKYLFRKEGQNVTLSCEQNLNHDAMYWYRQDPGQGLRLIYYSQIVNDFQKGDIAEGYSVSREKKESFPLTVTSAQKNPTAFYLCASSIGGSSEQYFGPGTRLTVT.

The rearrangement links TRBV29-1 to TRBJ1-2; perhaps TRBD1 as D (5 bases). CDR3 length: 13 residues. V was trimmed by 6 bases and J by 4 bases, leaving 15 bases between them. In germline, CDR1 is SQVTM, CDR2 ANQGSEA. The CDR3 reads CSVASGYGYGYTF. CDR3 DNA: TGCAGCGTGGCCTCAGGGTACGGCTATGGCTACACCTTC.

J is TRBJ1-2 and V is TRBV15; tentatively, D is TRBD1 (5 bases). The V end was cut by 0 bases, the J end by 2 bases, with 7 bases between. This CDR3 has 14 amino acids. The germline gives CDR1 LNHNV, CDR2 YYDKDF (reference sequence). CDR3 residues: CATSRDRVNYGYTF. DNA of the CDR3: TGTGCCACCAGCAGAGACAGGGTGAACTATGGCTACACCTTC.

In regard to this clone: A junction end diverges from the germline sequence, so it may reflect a read error. This chain joins TRBV7-7 and TRBJ2-1; 13 bases fit TRBD2. This CDR3 is 14 amino acids long. The germline V gene has CDR1 SSHAT and CDR2 FNYEAQ (reference sequence). CDR3 protein: CASSSSGTSGAQFF. The CDR3 DNA sequence: TGTGCTAGCAGCTCCTCCGGGACTAGCGGGGCCCAGTTCTTC.

The rearrangement links TRBV28 to TRBJ2-7; D may be TRBD1 (6 bases). Germline CDR1 is MDHEN and CDR2 is SYDVKM. V gave up 11 bases and J gave up 7 bases, with 21 bases separating them. The CDR3 consists of 13 residues. The DNA of the CDR3 is TGTGCCGGGGCCACAGGGACCTTAGAGGAGCAGTACTTC. It encodes CAGATGTLEEQYF.

The V and J genes are TRBV5-1 and TRBJ2-5, with a tentative D call TRBD1 (5 bases). The germline V and J ends were trimmed by 4 bases and 6 bases, with 16 bases remaining between them. This CDR3 spans 14 amino acids. Germline lookup yields CDR1 SGHRS and CDR2 YFSETQ. The CDR3 loop reads CASSAPPPGQTQYF. The CDR3 nucleotides are TGCGCCAGCAGCGCCCCCCCGCCAGGGCAGACCCAGTACTTC. The full variable domain, in which reference TRBV5-1 and TRBJ2-5 provide the parts outside the CDR3, is KAGVTQTPRYLIKTRGQQVTLSCSPISGHRSVSWYQQTPGQGLQFLFEYFSETQRNKGNFPGRFSGRQFSNSRSEMNVSTLELGDSALYLCASSAPPPGQTQYFGPGTRLLVL.

The V call is TRBV9, the J call TRBJ2-2, with 11 bases identical to TRBD1. V trimming: 5 bases; J trimming: 3 bases; junction bases outside the gene matches: 6. Germline lookup yields CDR1 SGDLS and CDR2 YYNGEE. The CDR3 has 16 residues. This chain's CDR3 is CASRRGQGVHTGELFF. CDR3 sequence (DNA): TGTGCCAGCAGGAGGGGACAGGGGGTGCACACCGGGGAGCTGTTTTTT.

V is TRBV28 and J is TRBJ2-7; D is unclear. V lost 10 bases and J 3 bases, leaving 7 bases between the germline ends. This CDR3 has 10 residues. From germline, CDR1 is MDHEN and CDR2 SYDVKM. CDR3 in DNA: TGTGCCACCGGTCACTACGAGCAGTACTTC. Translated: CATGHYEQYF.

This chain joins TRBV25-1 and TRBJ1-2; the match to TRBD1 covers 7 bases. Germline trimming cut 4 bases from V and 9 bases from J; bases unmatched to any gene: 8. Germline V gives CDR1 MGHDK, CDR2 SYGVNS. The length of the CDR3 is 13 residues. The CDR3 coding sequence is TGTGCCAGCAGTGGGCAGGGACAGTCAAGCTACACCTTC. It encodes CASSGQGQSSYTF.

A remark on this clone: At one end, the junction sequence differs from germline, possibly due to a read error. The chain is built from TRBV7-7 and TRBJ2-5, with 14 bases that match TRBD2. The CDR3 contains 16 residues. CDR1 and CDR2 from the germline V gene are SSHAT and FNYEAQ (reference sequence). The CDR3 DNA is TGTGCTAGCAGCCTGGGACTAGCGGGAGTTGGTGAGACCCAGTACTTC. Translated: CASSLGLAGVGETQYF.